This T cell receptor beta chain was identified in a study of blood T cell repertoires in COVID-19. Original handling: Scientists estimated how many nucleated cells there were by amplifying reference gene primers. Profiling relied on immunoSEQ multiplex PCR, and the TCRdb table lists in-frame clones only, not all of them. The DNA was the basis for D and trimming; V, J and clone size are from that table. The sample records about 290,000 clones, around 89% being singletons. The CDR3 covers 19 residues. Trimming removed 4 bases from V and 0 bases from J; junction bases left unmatched: 11. The V gene's germline CDR1 is MDHEN and CDR2 SYDVKM.

This clonotype originated in a man aged 35-49 years with acute or convalescent COVID-19. The sequenced sample was peripheral blood. The J gene is TRBJ2-3, the V gene TRBV28, with 12 bases matching TRBD2. CDR3 loop: CASSYSFAGTSGSTDTQYF. CDR3 nucleotides: TGTGCCAGCAGTTATAGCTTCGCCGGGACTAGCGGGAGCACAGATACGCAGTATTTT.